One and the same sample provided the 5 T cell receptor beta chains below, sequenced in a study of long-term antiretroviral therapy in people with HIV. Survey level was the resolution at which the v3.0 immunoSEQ assay ran. Generated by immunoSEQ multiplex PCR, the TCRdb table keeps only in-frame clones and is missing some. The sample holds 20,000 to 25,000 clones, 80% to 95% seen once. The sample was unsorted PBMCs, taken 7.6 years after starting antiretroviral therapy. These receptors all come from a woman between 40 and 55 years old with HIV.

The V and J genes are TRBV6-6 and TRBJ1-5, with D perhaps matching TRBD1 (5 bases). From germline, CDR1 is MNHNY and CDR2 SVGAGI (reference sequence). V was trimmed by 0 bases and J by 9 bases, leaving 12 bases between them. The CDR3 is 14 amino acids. The CDR3 DNA reads TGTGCCAGCAGTTACTCAGGCAGGGAGATGCCCCAGCATTTT. As protein: CASSYSGREMPQHF.

The chain has TRBV11-2 and TRBJ2-7; 9 bases align to TRBD1. The germline CDR1 and CDR2 sequences are SGHAT and FQNNGV. Trimming removed 0 bases from V and 2 bases from J; junction bases left unmatched: 2. CDR3 length: 15 residues. The CDR3 reads CASSLDTGGTYEQYF. The DNA of the CDR3 is TGTGCCAGCAGCTTAGACACAGGGGGCACCTACGAGCAGTACTTC.

The gene calls are TRBV7-9 and TRBJ1-2; D might be TRBD1 (5 bases). The CDR3 extends over 18 amino acids. Trimming shortened V by 5 bases and J by 1 base, and 23 bases separated the two germline ends. CDR1 SEHNR and CDR2 FQNEAQ come from the germline V gene (reference sequence). The CDR3 loop reads CASSGRDRVIAGNYGYTF. CDR3 nucleotide sequence: TGTGCCAGCAGCGGGAGGGACCGCGTAATCGCCGGTAACTATGGCTACACCTTC.

The chain couples TRBV11-2 to TRBJ1-1; D is uncertain. The germline V and J ends were trimmed by 1 base and 1 base, with 10 bases remaining between them. Germline CDR1 SGHAT, CDR2 FQNNGV. The CDR3 totals 15 residues. The CDR3 nucleotides are TGTGCCAGCAGCTTAGGGGCAGAAAGGAACACTGAAGCTTTCTTT. As protein: CASSLGAERNTEAFF.

This clone was detected once. The chain recombines TRBV2 with TRBJ1-2; possible D gene TRBD1, 5 bases. The CDR3 extends over 14 amino acids. Trimming removed 11 bases at V and 4 bases at J, with 20 bases between. Germline lookup yields CDR1 SNHLY and CDR2 FYNNEI. DNA of the CDR3: TGTGCCCGAGTCCGGGGCAGCTCGATCTATGGCTACACCTTC. Encoded protein: CARVRGSSIYGYTF.